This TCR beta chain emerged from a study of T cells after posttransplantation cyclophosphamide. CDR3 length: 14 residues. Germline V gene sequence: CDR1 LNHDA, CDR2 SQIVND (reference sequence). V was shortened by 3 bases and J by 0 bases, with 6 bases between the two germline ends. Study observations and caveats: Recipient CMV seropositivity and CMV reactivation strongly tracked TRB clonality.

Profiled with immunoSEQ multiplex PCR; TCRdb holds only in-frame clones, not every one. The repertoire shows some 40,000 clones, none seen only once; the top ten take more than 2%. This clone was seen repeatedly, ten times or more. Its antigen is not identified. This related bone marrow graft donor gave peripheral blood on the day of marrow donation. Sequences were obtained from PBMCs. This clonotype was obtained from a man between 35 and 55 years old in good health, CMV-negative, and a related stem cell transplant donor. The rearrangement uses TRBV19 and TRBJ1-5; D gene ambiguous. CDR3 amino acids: CASSIAGSNQPQHF. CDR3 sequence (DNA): TGTGCCAGTAGTATTGCAGGTAGCAATCAGCCCCAGCATTTT.